This T cell receptor beta chain was retrieved from a study of shared clonotypes between healthy human individuals. Overall study results and limits: The sharing of 5% to 6.5% of naive CD4 clonotypes was seen across several donors.

About this clone: Its antigen is undetermined.

The donors were adults (healthy and HIV-negative) with no recent acute infections or vaccinations. Researchers divided each subset's genomic DNA evenly across several immunoSEQ plates. Clones were read by immunoSEQ multiplex PCR, and TCRdb kept only the in-frame ones, dropping some. The sample holds some 2,000,000 clones; 95% are singletons and the top ten take 0.1% to 0.15%. Sample: naive CD4+ T cells sorted from blood. Indicated subset: CD45RA+ positively selected. The clonotype comes from a man aged 18 to 29 in good health.

The CDR3 sequence: CASSDLRDRGKNEQFF. The CDR3 DNA sequence: TGCGCCAGCAGTGATCTGAGGGACAGGGGTAAGAATGAGCAGTTCTTC. The chain couples TRBV10-1 to TRBJ2-1; TRBD1 aligns across 10 bases. V was pared by 3 bases and J by 7 bases, with 9 bases of the junction left unmatched. Germline loops: CDR1 WNHNN, CDR2 SYGVQD (reference sequence). The CDR3 has 16 amino acids.